The clone carrying this TCR beta chain appeared a few times. Its antigen remains unidentified. 5'RACE with constant-segment primers built TCRalpha and TCRbeta cDNA libraries with UMIs. MiXCR was run by TCRdb on the 5' RACE reads, yielding one entry per CDR3 protein. The sample has some 260,000 distinct CDR3 sequences, 16% seen once. The data stem from a study of T-cell memory formation after mild COVID-19. The overall study: The TCR clusters were mostly specific to one donor.

Study findings and constraints: Certain responding clones were present in pre-infection memory, suggesting participation of cross-reactive memory.

V was shortened by 4 bases and J by 2 bases, with 9 bases between the two germline ends. Germline CDR1 and CDR2: SGHRS and YFSETQ. There are 13 residues in the CDR3. This sequence originates from a man between 18 and 29 years old who had mild COVID-19 (a few samples of this study predate the infection). Cell type and time point are not known. Sample: PBMCs or a T cell subset sorted from them (not recorded which). The V gene is TRBV5-1, the J gene TRBJ2-5; D is undetermined. CDR3 nucleotide sequence: TGCGCCAGCAGCCCGCGCGGTCAAGAGACCCAGTACTTC. It specifies CASSPRGQETQYF. Variable domain in full (rest from reference TRBV5-1 and TRBJ2-5): KAGVTQTPRYLIKTRGQQVTLSCSPISGHRSVSWYQQTPGQGLQFLFEYFSETQRNKGNFPGRFSGRQFSNSRSEMNVSTLELGDSALYLCASSPRGQETQYFGPGTRLLVL.